This entry describes one T cell receptor beta chain. Clones were read by immunoSEQ multiplex PCR, and TCRdb kept only the in-frame ones, dropping some. The sample includes 160,000 or so clones, around nine tenths of them seen just once. Those who participated ranged in age from roughly 18 to 95 years and resided in under 25 US areas. Cohorts were determined from participant-reported clinical history. This sample is part of a study of blood T cell repertoires in COVID-19. The germline gives CDR1 MNHEY, CDR2 SVGEGT. This CDR3 has 16 amino acids. Germline trimming cut 4 bases from V and 0 bases from J; bases unmatched to any gene: 4.

J is TRBJ2-5 and V is TRBV6-2 or TRBV6-3; 11 bases align to TRBD2. This clonotype originated in a woman between 50 and 59 years old who had recovered from COVID-19. What was sequenced was PBMCs or T cells enriched from blood (not recorded which). CDR3 bases: TGTGCCAGCAGTTGGCTAGCGGGGGGCAACCAAGAGACCCAGTACTTC. Amino acids: CASSWLAGGNQETQYF.